This TCR beta chain stems from a study of lymphopenia after photon versus proton radiotherapy. Regarding the study as a whole: Post-nadir TCR diversity decline inversely tracked overall survival among those who died. Only patients who died were analyzed for survival; proton advantage is unproven. Proton therapy kept repertoires fairly stable, unlike photons, which gained effector/memory cells. Post-nadir diversity loss with photons came from oligoclonal expansion, particularly CD8+ Temra cells.

The CDR3 runs to 16 residues. V lost 1 base to trimming and J lost 0 bases, with 10 bases between them. CDR1 is LGHNA, CDR2 YNFKEQ, per germline. This table comes from immunoSEQ multiplex PCR, and its TCRdb copy is limited to in-frame clones, with some not included. The repertoire holds 65,000 to 85,000 clones, around 90% seen once, with around 2% in the top ten. About this clone itself: Its specificity is not known.

The V and J genes are TRBV4-2 and TRBJ2-1; D is uncertain. This material consisted of peripheral blood, taken from a patient treated with photon-based radiotherapy. This receptor was identified in a woman in her 40s with cholangiocarcinoma. CDR3 protein: CASSQARTSSYNEQFF. In DNA form, the CDR3 reads TGTGCCAGCAGCCAAGCCAGGACGAGCTCCTACAATGAGCAGTTCTTC.